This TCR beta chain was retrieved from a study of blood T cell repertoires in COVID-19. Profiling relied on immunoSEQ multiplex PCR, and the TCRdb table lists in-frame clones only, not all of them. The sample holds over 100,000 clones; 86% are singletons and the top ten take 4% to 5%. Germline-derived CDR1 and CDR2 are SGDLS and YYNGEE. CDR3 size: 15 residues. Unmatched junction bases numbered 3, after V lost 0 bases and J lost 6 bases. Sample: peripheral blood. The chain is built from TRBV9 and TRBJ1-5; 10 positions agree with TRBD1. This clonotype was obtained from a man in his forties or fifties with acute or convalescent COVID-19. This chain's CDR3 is CASSVGQGAGQPQHF. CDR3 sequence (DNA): TGTGCCAGCAGCGTAGGACAGGGGGCCGGTCAGCCCCAGCATTTT.